A single sample gave rise to the 5 T cell receptor beta chains below, sequenced in a study of T cell responses to AZD1222 COVID-19 vaccine (dated by TCRdb to about 2021). The library was prepared using the immunoSEQ multiplex PCR assay. TCRdb holds this immuneACCESS table with in-frame rearrangements only. Some clones are missing; in checked studies, unresolved V genes explain under half, and the rest has no known cause. The sample table shows around 170,000 clones, and about nine tenths are seen once. The top ten clones comprise around 1.5% of the sample. The time point tag for this specimen amounts to: baseline before first vaccination. The sequencing here drew on peripheral blood, taken on day 0 of AZD1222 vaccination. The receptors were sampled from an adult in good health.

V usage is TRBV29-1 and J usage is TRBJ1-2; D uncertain. V lost 4 bases and J 6 bases, leaving 15 bases between the germline ends. Germline V CDR1 and CDR2: SQVTM, ANQGSEA. The CDR3 has 13 amino acids. The CDR3 region has the DNA TGCAGCGTTGTTCGGGTTTTAGGTAATGGCTACACCTTC. This sequence encodes CSVVRVLGNGYTF.

This chain joins TRBV4-1 and TRBJ2-7, with D possibly being TRBD2 (6 bases). The CDR3 is 15 amino acids. Germline V CDR1 and CDR2: MGHRA, YSYEKL. The ends were cut back, 2 bases at V and 2 bases at J, with 13 bases in the middle. The CDR3: CASSQPTRGAYEQYF. The CDR3 DNA sequence: TGCGCCAGCAGCCAACCGACTCGCGGGGCCTACGAGCAGTACTTC.

V usage is TRBV18 and J usage is TRBJ1-3; no reliable D call. Germline V gene data show CDR1 as KGHSH and CDR2 as LQKENI. The CDR3 contains 14 residues. V lost 2 bases, J lost 1 base, and 6 bases lay in between. CDR3 sequence (DNA): TGTGCCAGCTCACCAGGAGGTTCTGGAAACACCATATATTTT. This translates into CASSPGGSGNTIYF.

The chain joins TRBV4-1 to TRBJ1-6; D is perhaps TRBD1 (5 bases). Germline loops: CDR1 MGHRA, CDR2 YSYEKL. This CDR3 contains 17 residues. Trimming removed 3 bases at V and 7 bases at J, with 19 bases between. The DNA for the CDR3 is TGCGCCAGCAGCCAGCAAACATATAGGGGTTCCAATTCACCCCTCCACTTT. Amino acid sequence: CASSQQTYRGSNSPLHF.

On this clone: Other DNA sequences in the same sample also yield this CDR3. V is TRBV7-3 and J is TRBJ1-1; D might be TRBD1 (6 bases). The V gene's germline CDR1 is SGHTA and CDR2 FQGTGA. V was clipped by 3 bases and J by 1 base, with 6 bases between them. This CDR3 comprises 13 residues. The DNA for the CDR3 is TGTGCCAGCAGCTTGGGACAGAACACTGAAGCTTTCTTT. This encodes CASSLGQNTEAFF.